Shown below are 14 T cell receptor beta chains from a single sample sequenced in a study of blood T cells in healthy people across ages (dated by TCRdb to the mid-2010s). Libraries were prepared through 5' RACE. TCRdb records Illumina HiSeq 2500 as the sequencer. The second PCR ran for roughly 7 to 11 cycles and used a J-beta primer mix along with a sample-barcoded 5' primer. TCRdb applied fastp at Q25 and MiXCR to the public reads, then kept only in-frame beta chains. Every CDR3 protein is listed once, alongside the most common genes and DNA of its rows. The sample includes about 1.8 million distinct CDR3 sequences, with around 48% observed a single time. 2.1% of the sample goes to the ten largest clones. Sequencing was done on a sample of blood. These TCRs come from a woman in her thirties or forties in good health.

J is TRBJ2-7 and V is TRBV9; D is ambiguous. V was shortened by 0 bases and J by 2 bases, with 9 bases between the two germline ends. The CDR3 totals 14 residues. The germline gives CDR1 SGDLS, CDR2 YYNGEE. This CDR3 is CASSVDGTPYEQYF. The CDR3 nucleotides read TGTGCCAGCAGCGTAGACGGCACTCCCTACGAGCAGTACTTC.

The chain combines TRBV7-2 with TRBJ2-3; 8 bases agree with TRBD2. This CDR3 is 17 amino acids long. V gave up 1 base and J gave up 0 bases; unmatched junction bases: 6. CDR1 and CDR2 from the germline V gene are SGHTA and FQGNSA. CDR3 bases: TGTGCCAGCAGCTTAGGAGTCGGGAGGGGGAGCACAGATACGCAGTATTTT. Its translation is CASSLGVGRGSTDTQYF. Supplemented by reference TRBV7-2 and TRBJ2-3, the full variable domain reads GAGVSQSPSNKVTEKGKDVELRCDPISGHTALYWYRQSLGQGLEFLIYFQGNSAPDKSGLPSDRFSAERTGGSVSTLTIQRTQQEDSAVYLCASSLGVGRGSTDTQYFGPGTRLTVL.

This clonotype has just a few counts. The rearrangement uses TRBV20-1 and TRBJ1-2; tentatively, D is TRBD1 (6 bases). The CDR3 totals 15 residues. Germline V gene sequence: CDR1 DFQATT, CDR2 SNEGSKA (reference sequence). V shed 2 bases and J shed 2 bases, with 15 bases lying between them. CDR3 amino acids: CSARSSWDKNYGYTF. The CDR3 nucleotides read TGCAGTGCTAGAAGCTCCTGGGACAAAAACTATGGCTACACCTTC.

The chain joins TRBV7-8 to TRBJ2-5, with TRBD2 identical over 7 bases. The CDR3 has 17 amino acids. After removal of 5 bases from V and 1 base from J, the junction contained 13 bases not matched to a gene. In germline, CDR1 is SGHVS, CDR2 FQNEAQ. CDR3 nucleotides: TGTGCCAGCAGCACCCGTCCCCTAGCGGATATCCAAGAGACCCAGTACTTC. Translating gives CASSTRPLADIQETQYF.

The CDR3 loop is CATSRGIGGSNEQFF. The CDR3 nucleotides are TGTGCCACCAGCAGGGGAATAGGGGGTTCGAATGAGCAGTTCTTC. J is TRBJ2-1 and V is TRBV15; D perhaps matches TRBD1 (6 bases). V lost 3 bases to trimming and J lost 7 bases, with 16 bases between them. Looked up from germline, CDR1 is LNHNV and CDR2 is YYDKDF (reference sequence). CDR3 length: 15 amino acids.

The rearrangement uses TRBV11-3 and TRBJ2-5, with a tentative D call TRBD1 (6 bases). The tail of the sequence fits TRBJ2-7 better, so the J call may be wrong. This CDR3 is built from 13 residues. From germline, CDR1 is SGHNT and CDR2 YENEEA. CDR3 sequence: CASSQTGFNEQYF. CDR3 sequence (DNA): TGTGCCAGCAGCCAAACAGGGTTCAACGAGCAGTACTTC.

In this sample, this clonotype turned up once. The rearrangement uses TRBV4-1 and TRBJ2-2, with unresolved D. Trimming left V 0 bases short and J 1 base short, with 9 bases between. The CDR3 runs 16 residues. Germline CDR1 and CDR2: MGHRA and YSYEKL. The CDR3 is CASSQEVPLNTGELFF. For the CDR3, the DNA is TGCGCCAGCAGCCAAGAGGTTCCCCTGAACACCGGGGAGCTGTTTTTT.

The V call is TRBV4-1, the J call TRBJ1-6, with D hard to call. The CDR3 runs to 17 residues. Germline lookup yields CDR1 MGHRA and CDR2 YSYEKL. Between the trimmed V and J ends, which lost 1 base and 9 bases, there was a span of 19 bases. Written as DNA, the CDR3 is TGCGCCAGCAGCCAAGTTCAGCTTCTTCGGGGTTTTTCACCCCTCCACTTT. This sequence encodes CASSQVQLLRGFSPLHF.

This clonotype occurred a few times. The chain links TRBV12-3 or TRBV12-4 to TRBJ2-3, with 10 bases lining up with TRBD1. This CDR3 is 15 amino acids long. The junction had 6 bases not matched to a gene; V was cut back by 6 bases and J by 3 bases. CDR3 coding DNA: TGTGCCAGCAGCCGAGGGACAGGGGAGACAGATACGCAGTATTTT. This translates into CASSRGTGETDTQYF.

The chain couples TRBV20-1 to TRBJ2-1; 14 nucleotides line up with TRBD2. The CDR3 length is 15 residues. In germline, CDR1 is DFQATT, CDR2 SNEGSKA (reference sequence). V lost 4 bases and J lost 4; bases outside the gene matches: 3. CDR3: CSATGLAGGYNEQFF. The CDR3 DNA follows: TGCAGTGCTACCGGACTAGCGGGGGGATACAATGAGCAGTTCTTC.

The gene calls are TRBV12-3 or TRBV12-4 and TRBJ1-6; D unresolved. The CDR3 is made up of 15 amino acids. The V and J ends lost 4 bases and 0 bases respectively, with 7 bases between them. The CDR3 bases are TGTGCCAGCAGTTCCAGTAACTCCTATAATTCACCCCTCCACTTT. Protein: CASSSSNSYNSPLHF.

This clonotype was seen more than once but under ten times. The gene calls are TRBV20-1 and TRBJ2-3; TRBD2 matches 11 bases. Losses at the gene ends were 6 bases for V and 4 bases for J; bases not matched to a gene: 9. Germline-derived CDR1 and CDR2 are DFQATT and SNEGSKA (reference sequence). The CDR3 extends over 15 amino acids. The CDR3 nucleotides are TGCAGTGCCAGGGCTAGCGGGGGGTGGGCAGATACGCAGTATTTT. Its protein is CSARASGGWADTQYF.

This clonotype was detected a few times. The rearrangement links TRBV4-3 to TRBJ1-4, with no clear D. This CDR3 has 14 amino acids. Between the trimmed V and J ends, which lost 2 bases and 5 bases, there was a span of 9 bases. The germline CDR1 and CDR2 sequences are LGHNA and YSLEER. CDR3 protein: CASSQSVTNEKLFF. CDR3 in DNA: TGCGCCAGCAGCCAATCAGTTACGAATGAAAAACTGTTTTTT.

The chain is built from TRBV7-9 and TRBJ1-2; TRBD1 aligns across 7 bases. The CDR3 loop spans 15 amino acids. The J segment lost 1 base and the V segment lost 3 bases, leaving 5 bases of the junction unmatched. Germline assignment: CDR1 SEHNR and CDR2 FQNEAQ (reference sequence). The CDR3 sequence: CASSFRQGDNYGYTF. For the CDR3, the DNA is TGTGCCAGCAGCTTCCGGCAGGGGGATAACTATGGCTACACCTTC.